This TCR beta chain was captured in a study of T cell responses to AZD1222 COVID-19 vaccine. Overall study findings and caveats: Breadth and depth of Spike-specific TCRs rose after two AZD1222 doses. Baseline serology detected seropositivity in only 5 to 7 AZD1222 recipients. Donor demographics were predominantly white British with a female majority; clonal diversity may be underestimated. Spike was spanned by vaccine-associated CD4 TCRs, with dominance at 160-218 and 743-854.

Turning to this clone: Its antigen is unidentified.

Sequenced by immunoSEQ multiplex PCR; TCRdb stores in-frame clones only, minus some. This sample has some 110,000 clones, with around nine tenths found just once. The trim removed 5 bases at V and 4 bases at J, leaving 5 bases unmatched. This CDR3 spans 15 amino acids. Looked up from germline, CDR1 is MDHEN and CDR2 is SYDVKM. This receptor was taken from an adult who received the AZD1222 COVID-19 vaccine. Sample: peripheral blood, taken 28 days after the second AZD1222 dose. This chain uses TRBV28 with TRBJ2-1, with 10 bases that match TRBD1. This CDR3 reads CASSAPGQGYNEQFF. The CDR3 DNA sequence: TGTGCCAGCAGTGCTCCGGGACAGGGGTACAATGAGCAGTTCTTC.